This TCR beta chain is drawn from a study of PD-1 blockade in classical Hodgkin lymphoma. Broader study findings: Compared with healthy donors, newly diagnosed patients reportedly showed lower baseline TCR diversity. While CD8+ TCR diversity did not rise significantly by C4D1, CD4+ TCR diversity did. Baseline diversity resembling that of newly diagnosed patients was seen in complete responders.

Deletions cut 4 bases from V and 8 bases from J, with 14 bases between. Germline V gene data show CDR1 as MNHEY and CDR2 as SVGAGI. This CDR3 is built from 14 residues. Relapse was seen in all patients after autologous stem cell transplantation, and brentuximab vedotin exposure was variable. As concerns this clone: The target antigen is unknown.

TCRdb's copy holds only in-frame clones and misses some; the assay was immunoSEQ multiplex PCR. Here the sample spans 35,000 to 40,000 clones, 88% being singletons. V gene TRBV6-5 combines with J gene TRBJ1-4; D is unclear. Source: peripheral blood mononuclear cells (PBMCs), taken before the second cycle of nivolumab. The receptor was derived from a human donor with classical Hodgkin lymphoma. CDR3 residues: CASSFRFLGEKLFF. The CDR3 DNA follows: TGTGCCAGCAGTTTCCGGTTTCTAGGGGAAAAACTGTTTTTT.